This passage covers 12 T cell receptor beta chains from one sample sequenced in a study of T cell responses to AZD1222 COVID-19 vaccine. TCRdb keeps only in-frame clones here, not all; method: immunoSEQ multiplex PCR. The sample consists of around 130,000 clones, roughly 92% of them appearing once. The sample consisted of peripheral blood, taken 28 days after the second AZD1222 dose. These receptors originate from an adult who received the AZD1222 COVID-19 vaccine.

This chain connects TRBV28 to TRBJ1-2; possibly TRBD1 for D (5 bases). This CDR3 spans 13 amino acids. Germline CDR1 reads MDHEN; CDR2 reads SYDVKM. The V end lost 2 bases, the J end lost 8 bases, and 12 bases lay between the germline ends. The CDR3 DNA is TGTGCCAGCAGTTTACCGCCTTGGGGGGGCTACACCTTC. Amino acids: CASSLPPWGGYTF.

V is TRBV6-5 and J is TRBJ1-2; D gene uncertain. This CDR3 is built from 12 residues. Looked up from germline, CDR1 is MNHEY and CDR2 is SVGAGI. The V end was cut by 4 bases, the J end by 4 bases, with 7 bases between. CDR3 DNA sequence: TGTGCCAGCAGTTCTCGGATCTATGGCTACACCTTC. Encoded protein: CASSSRIYGYTF.

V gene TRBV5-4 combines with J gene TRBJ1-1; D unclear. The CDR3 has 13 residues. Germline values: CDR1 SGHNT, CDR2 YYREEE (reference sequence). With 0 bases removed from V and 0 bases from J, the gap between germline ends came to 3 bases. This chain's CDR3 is CASSLDMNTEAFF. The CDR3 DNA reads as TGTGCCAGCAGCTTGGACATGAACACTGAAGCTTTCTTT.

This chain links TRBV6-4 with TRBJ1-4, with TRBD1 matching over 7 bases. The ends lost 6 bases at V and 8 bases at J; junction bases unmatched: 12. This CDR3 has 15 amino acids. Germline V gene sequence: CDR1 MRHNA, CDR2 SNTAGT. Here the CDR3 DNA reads TGTGCCAGCAGGGACAGGACAGGTTCCCCAGAAAAACTGTTTTTT. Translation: CASRDRTGSPEKLFF.

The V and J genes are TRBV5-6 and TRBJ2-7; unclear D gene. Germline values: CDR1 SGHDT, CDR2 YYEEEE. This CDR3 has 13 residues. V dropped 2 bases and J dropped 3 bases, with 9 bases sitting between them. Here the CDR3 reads CASSFRLGYEQYF. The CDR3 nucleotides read TGTGCCAGCAGCTTCCGGTTGGGCTACGAGCAGTACTTC. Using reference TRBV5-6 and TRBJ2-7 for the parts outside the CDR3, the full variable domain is DAGVTQSPTHLIKTRGQQVTLRCSPKSGHDTVSWYQQALGQGPQFIFQYYEEEERQRGNFPDRFSGHQFPNYSSELNVNALLLGDSALYLCASSFRLGYEQYFGPGTRLTVT.

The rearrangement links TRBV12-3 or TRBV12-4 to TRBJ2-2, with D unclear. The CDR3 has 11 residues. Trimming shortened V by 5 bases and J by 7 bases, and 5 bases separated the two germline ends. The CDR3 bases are TGTGCCAGCAGTCTGAACGGGGAGCTGTTTTTT. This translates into CASSLNGELFF.

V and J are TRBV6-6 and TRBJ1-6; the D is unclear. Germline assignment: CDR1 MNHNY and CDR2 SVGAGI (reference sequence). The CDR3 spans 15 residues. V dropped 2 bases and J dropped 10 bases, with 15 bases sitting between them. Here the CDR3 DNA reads TGTGCCAGCAGTTACATCGCAGGAGTTGGGTCACCCCTCCACTTT. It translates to CASSYIAGVGSPLHF.

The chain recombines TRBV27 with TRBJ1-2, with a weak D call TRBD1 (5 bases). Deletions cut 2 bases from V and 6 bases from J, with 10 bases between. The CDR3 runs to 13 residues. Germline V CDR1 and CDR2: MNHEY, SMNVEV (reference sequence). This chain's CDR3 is CASSLIGGDGYTF. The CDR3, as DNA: TGTGCCAGCAGTTTAATCGGGGGGGATGGCTACACCTTC.

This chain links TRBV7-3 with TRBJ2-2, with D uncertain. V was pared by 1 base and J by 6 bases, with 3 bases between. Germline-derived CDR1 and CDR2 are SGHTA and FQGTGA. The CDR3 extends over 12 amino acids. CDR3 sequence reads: CASSLIPGELFF. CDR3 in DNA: TGTGCCAGCAGCTTAATACCCGGGGAGCTGTTTTTT.

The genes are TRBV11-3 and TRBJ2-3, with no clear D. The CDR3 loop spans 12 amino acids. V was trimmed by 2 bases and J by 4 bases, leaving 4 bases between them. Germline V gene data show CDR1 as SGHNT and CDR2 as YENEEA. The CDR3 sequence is CASSLRADTQYF. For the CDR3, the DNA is TGTGCCAGCAGCTTAAGGGCAGATACGCAGTATTTT.

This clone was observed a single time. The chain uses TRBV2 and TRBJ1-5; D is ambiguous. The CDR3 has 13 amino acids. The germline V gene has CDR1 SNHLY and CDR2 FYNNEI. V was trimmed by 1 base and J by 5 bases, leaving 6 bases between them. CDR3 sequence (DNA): TGTGCCAGCAGTGAAGAAGTCGATCAGCCCCAGCATTTT. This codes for CASSEEVDQPQHF.

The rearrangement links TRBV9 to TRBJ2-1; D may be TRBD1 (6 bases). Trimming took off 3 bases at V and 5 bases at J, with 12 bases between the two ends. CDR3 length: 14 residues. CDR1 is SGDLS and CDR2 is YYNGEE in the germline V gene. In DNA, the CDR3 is TGTGCCAGCAGCGAACAGGGACGCCACAATGAGCAGTTCTTC. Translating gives CASSEQGRHNEQFF.